This is a list of T cell receptor beta chains from one sample in a study of shared clonotypes between healthy human individuals. Data came from immunoSEQ multiplex PCR; TCRdb stores just in-frame clones and leaves some out. This sample has 2 million to 2.5 million clones, with approximately 94% found just once. Sequencing used naive CD4+ T cells sorted from blood. The source of these receptors is a man younger than 35 in good health. CDR3s leave out the opening cysteine and the closing phenylalanine or tryptophan. A D gene is named only where the DNA matches it firmly.

cdr3_aa	cdr3_length	v_call	j_call	d_call
SATSDEQY	8	TRBV20-1	TRBJ2-7	NA
ASSQGGFYEQY	11	TRBV6-4	TRBJ2-7	NA
ASSTSLTAMGETQY	14	TRBV19	TRBJ2-5	NA
ASSLARHQPLEQY	13	TRBV5-1	TRBJ2-7	NA
ASSLGGRANTIY	12	TRBV11-2	TRBJ1-3	NA
ASSLIGSSGSVETQY	15	TRBV7-8	TRBJ2-5	TRBD2
SVEDAGLNEQF	11	TRBV29-1	TRBJ2-1	NA
ASSPRLAESYEQY	13	TRBV4-1	TRBJ2-7	TRBD2
ASSPIMQGDYGYT	13	TRBV4-1	TRBJ1-2	NA
ASSLGLERSNEQF	13	TRBV11-3	TRBJ2-1	NA
ASSVEASGSYNEQF	14	TRBV9	TRBJ2-1	NA
ASSQVLGAGGSTGELF	16	TRBV4-3	TRBJ2-2	TRBD2
ASSFIIAVGGSYEQY	15	TRBV7-9	TRBJ2-7	NA
SVEGQVGETQY	11	TRBV29-1	TRBJ2-5	TRBD1
ASKRAGGSDEQF	12	TRBV5-6	TRBJ2-1	TRBD2
ASSLSSGRAGETQY	14	TRBV5-4	TRBJ2-5	TRBD2
ASSRLSNQPQH	11	TRBV27	TRBJ1-5	NA
ASSSNRLGNTEAF	13	TRBV28	TRBJ1-1	NA
ASSSRGSKGNQPQH	14	TRBV2	TRBJ1-5	NA
AISGASGGAPDTQY	14	TRBV10-3	TRBJ2-3	TRBD2
ASSLVAGISYEQY	13	TRBV5-5	TRBJ2-7	NA
SALSGTGYQETQY	13	TRBV29-1	TRBJ2-5	TRBD2
ASRQGASGNTIY	12	TRBV18	TRBJ1-3	TRBD1
ASTKGAGANVLT	12	TRBV27	TRBJ2-6	NA
ASSSGGPAEKLF	12	TRBV28	TRBJ1-4	NA
ASSRDGVSTDTQY	13	TRBV11-2	TRBJ2-3	NA
ASSLGAGQGMYEQF	14	TRBV5-6	TRBJ2-1	TRBD1
ASSFRRTGASNQPQH	15	TRBV28	TRBJ1-5	TRBD1
ASSLVGASNQPQH	13	TRBV5-1	TRBJ1-5	NA